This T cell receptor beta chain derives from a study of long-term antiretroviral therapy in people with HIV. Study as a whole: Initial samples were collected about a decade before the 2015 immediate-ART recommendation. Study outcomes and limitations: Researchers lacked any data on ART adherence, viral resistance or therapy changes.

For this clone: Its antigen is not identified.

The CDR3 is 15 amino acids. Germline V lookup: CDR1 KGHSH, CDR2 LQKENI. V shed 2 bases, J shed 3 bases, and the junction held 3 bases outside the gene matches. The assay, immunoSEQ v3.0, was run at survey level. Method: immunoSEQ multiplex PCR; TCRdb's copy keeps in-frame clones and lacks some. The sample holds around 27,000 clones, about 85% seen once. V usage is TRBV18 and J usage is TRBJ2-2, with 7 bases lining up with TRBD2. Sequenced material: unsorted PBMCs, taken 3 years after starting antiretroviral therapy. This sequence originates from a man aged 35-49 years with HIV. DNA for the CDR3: TGTGCCAGCTCACCAATCCGGGGGGACACCGGGGAGCTGTTTTTT. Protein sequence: CASSPIRGDTGELFF.